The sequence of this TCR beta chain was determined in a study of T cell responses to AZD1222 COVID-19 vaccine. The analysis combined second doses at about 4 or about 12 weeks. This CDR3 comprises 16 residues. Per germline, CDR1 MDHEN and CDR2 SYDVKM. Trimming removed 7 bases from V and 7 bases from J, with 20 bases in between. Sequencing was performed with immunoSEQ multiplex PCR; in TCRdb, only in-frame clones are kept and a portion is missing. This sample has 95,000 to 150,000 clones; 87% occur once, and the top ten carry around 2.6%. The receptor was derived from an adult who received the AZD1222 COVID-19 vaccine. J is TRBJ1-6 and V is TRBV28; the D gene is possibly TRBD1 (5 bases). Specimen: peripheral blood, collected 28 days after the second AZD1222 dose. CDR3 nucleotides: TGTGCCAGCAACAACGGGGGGGGACCCTCGAATTCACCCCTCCACTTT. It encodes CASNNGGGPSNSPLHF. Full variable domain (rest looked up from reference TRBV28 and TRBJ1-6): DVKVTQSSRYLVKRTGEKVFLECVQDMDHENMFWYRQDPGLGLRLIYFSYDVKMKEKGDIPEGYSVSREKKERFSLILESASTNQTSMYLCASNNGGGPSNSPLHFGNGTRLTVT.